These 10 T cell receptor beta chains were all obtained from the same sample, sequenced in a study of cytomegalovirus exposure and HLA in healthy donors (dated by TCRdb to about 2017). The receptor library was made with the immunoSEQ multiplex PCR assay. In TCRdb, the immuneACCESS table is reduced to in-frame sequences with V and J assigned. These tables do not hold every clone; where another copy was compared, an unresolved V gene accounts for under half, and the others remain unexplained. The sample data list about 38,000 clones, and 90% to 95% of these were observed just once. The ten most abundant clones make up 3.3% of the sample. Sequenced input: PBMCs. These receptors were collected from a man in his late teens or twenties in good health and CMV-seronegative.

The chain employs TRBV19 and TRBJ2-3, with 9 bases matching TRBD2. Germline CDR1 reads LNHDA; CDR2 reads SQIVND (reference sequence). J gave up 2 bases and V 7 bases, and 10 bases lay outside the gene matches. This CDR3 is built from 16 residues. The DNA for the CDR3 is TGTGCCAGTACTACCGGAGCGGGGGGCCTCACAGATACGCAGTATTTT. As protein: CASTTGAGGLTDTQYF. The full variable domain, its missing parts supplied by reference TRBV19 and TRBJ2-3, is DGGITQSPKYLFRKEGQNVTLSCEQNLNHDAMYWYRQDPGQGLRLIYYSQIVNDFQKGDIAEGYSVSREKKESFPLTVTSAQKNPTAFYLCASTTGAGGLTDTQYFGPGTRLTVL.

This chain uses TRBV11-2 with TRBJ1-5; TRBD1 might be the D (6 bases). There are 13 residues in the CDR3. The germline gives CDR1 SGHAT, CDR2 FQNNGV. Trimming removed 6 bases from V and 7 bases from J, with 13 bases in between. In DNA, the CDR3 is TGTGCCAGCAGTGACCGGACAGCCCAGCCCCAGCATTTT. Protein sequence: CASSDRTAQPQHF.

The chain carries TRBV9 and TRBJ2-5; 10 bases match TRBD2. Germline V gene sequence: CDR1 SGDLS, CDR2 YYNGEE. The CDR3 extends over 16 amino acids. V was pared by 3 bases and J by 5 bases, with 10 bases of the junction left unmatched. CDR3 bases: TGTGCCAGCAGCGAAACTAGCGGGACGTGGTCGGAGACCCAGTACTTC. It encodes CASSETSGTWSETQYF.

The V call is TRBV11-3, the J call TRBJ2-1; 8 bases are a match to TRBD2. This CDR3 has 15 amino acids. After removal of 1 base from V and 8 bases from J, the junction contained 7 bases not matched to a gene. Germline assignment: CDR1 SGHNT and CDR2 YENEEA. CDR3 sequence (DNA): TGTGCCAGCAGCTTAGGTAGCGGGGCATTTGATGAGCAGTTCTTC. Protein sequence: CASSLGSGAFDEQFF.

This chain joins TRBV27 and TRBJ1-4; D gene unclear. The germline gives CDR1 MNHEY, CDR2 SMNVEV (reference sequence). V gave up 2 bases and J gave up 3 bases, with 7 bases separating them. The CDR3 is 14 residues long. CDR3 in amino acids: CASSLRSPNEKLFF. For the CDR3, the DNA is TGTGCCAGCAGTTTACGGTCCCCTAATGAAAAACTGTTTTTT.

The rearrangement joins TRBV5-1 to TRBJ2-6, with 9 bases aligning to TRBD1. The CDR3 loop spans 20 amino acids. Looked up from germline, CDR1 is SGHRS and CDR2 is YFSETQ. The junction had 17 bases not matched to a gene; V was cut back by 7 bases and J by 0 bases. In nucleotides, the CDR3 is TGCGCCAGCTCGCGAACAGGGGGCTCTAGATCGCGCTCTGGGGCCAACGTCCTGACTTTC. This encodes CASSRTGGSRSRSGANVLTF.

The chain couples TRBV6-7 to TRBJ2-5; possible D gene TRBD2, 5 bases. TRBV6-7 is recorded as an ORF, its role being uncertain. The V end was cut by 3 bases, the J end by 4 bases, with 15 bases between. The CDR3 is 15 residues long. The CDR3, as DNA: TGTGCCAGCAGTTATGGACCTTTCGAGGGAGAGACCCAGTACTTC. Translated, it gives CASSYGPFEGETQYF.

This chain links TRBV9 with TRBJ2-7; 16 nucleotides agree with TRBD2. J gave up 2 bases and V 3 bases, and 5 bases lay outside the gene matches. The CDR3 length is 17 residues. The germline gives CDR1 SGDLS, CDR2 YYNGEE. CDR3 in DNA: TGTGCCAGCAGCGAGGGACTAGCGGGAGGGCTACCCTACGAGCAGTACTTC. The encoded protein is CASSEGLAGGLPYEQYF.

The J gene is TRBJ2-7, the V gene TRBV6-1, with TRBD1 as a possible D gene (6 bases). V was trimmed by 1 base and J by 2 bases, leaving 21 bases between them. This CDR3 is built from 18 residues. Germline CDR1 is MNHNS and CDR2 is SASEGT. The CDR3 loop is CASSEVGGSGTETYEQYF. The CDR3 DNA reads as TGTGCCAGCAGTGAAGTAGGGGGTTCTGGGACCGAGACCTACGAGCAGTACTTC.

This clone appeared once. This sequence joins TRBV19 and TRBJ1-4; TRBD1 matches at 8 bases. V gave up 6 bases and J gave up 5 bases; unmatched junction bases: 5. CDR1 and CDR2 from the germline V gene are LNHDA and SQIVND (reference sequence). The CDR3 runs to 14 residues. The CDR3 coding sequence is TGTGCCAGTAGGACAGGGGACAAAAATGAAAAACTGTTTTTT. Protein product: CASRTGDKNEKLFF.